A selection of T cell receptor beta chains follows, all from one sample in a study of blood T cell repertoires in COVID-19. Clones were read by immunoSEQ multiplex PCR, and TCRdb kept only the in-frame ones, dropping some. The table includes approximately 190,000 clones, approximately 79% detected once. Specimen: peripheral blood. Every receptor here comes from a man aged 30 to 45 with active or convalescent COVID-19. Both conserved end residues are part of each CDR3. D genes are given only for firm matches. The listing skips clone size in some rows; elsewhere it reads once, few, many or a size class.

j_gene | len | abundance | v_gene | d_gene | CDR3aa | CDR3nt
TRBJ1-1 | 13 | few | TRBV29-1 | TRBD1 | CSVEPDRATEAFF | TGCAGCGTTGAACCGGACAGGGCCACTGAAGCTTTCTTT
TRBJ1-5 | 15 | NA | TRBV27 | NA | CASSSSSGVDQPQHF | TGTGCCAGCAGTTCGAGTTCAGGGGTCGATCAGCCCCAGCATTTT
TRBJ1-5 | 14 | few | TRBV28 | NA | CASRVDRGNQPQHF | TGTGCCAGCAGGGTGGACAGAGGCAATCAGCCCCAGCATTTT
TRBJ2-3 | 13 | few | TRBV18 | NA | CASSQLEGYTQYF | TGTGCCAGCTCACAGCTCGAGGGATATACGCAGTATTTT
TRBJ1-2 | 13 | NA | TRBV7-3 | TRBD1 | CASSPDRGSGYTF | TGTGCCAGCAGCCCCGACAGGGGAAGCGGCTACACCTTC
TRBJ1-1 | 12 | once | TRBV5-8 | NA | CASSSRVTEAFF | TGTGCCAGCAGCTCCAGGGTAACTGAAGCTTTCTTT
TRBJ2-3 | 15 | NA | TRBV2 | NA | CASSELGRSTDTQYF | TGTGCCAGCAGTGAACTGGGGAGAAGCACAGATACGCAGTATTTT
TRBJ2-3 | 14 | NA | TRBV4-1 | NA | CASSHVLSSDTQYF | TGCGCCAGCAGCCACGTACTTTCCTCAGATACGCAGTATTTT
TRBJ2-5 | 12 | NA | TRBV3-1/TRBV3-2 | NA | CASSQVSETQYF | TGTGCCAGCAGCCAAGTATCTGAGACCCAGTACTTC
TRBJ2-5 | 14 | NA | TRBV5-1 | TRBD2 | CASSPGGPIETQYF | TGCGCCAGCAGCCCGGGGGGGCCCATAGAGACCCAGTACTTC
TRBJ2-2 | 17 | few | TRBV10-3 | TRBD1 | CATQQGAVQLNTGELFF | TGTGCCACACAGCAGGGGGCCGTCCAGTTAAACACCGGGGAGCTGTTTTTT
TRBJ2-1 | 16 | NA | TRBV19 | NA | CASSEGGAPFRNEQFF | TGTGCCAGTAGCGAGGGGGGGGCGCCGTTTCGGAATGAGCAGTTCTTC
TRBJ2-3 | 11 | NA | TRBV13 | NA | CASSQAYTQYF | TGTGCCAGCAGCCAGGCATATACGCAGTATTTT
TRBJ2-1 | 15 | NA | TRBV7-2 | TRBD2 | CASSGLAGGHNEQFF | TGTGCCAGCAGCGGACTAGCGGGGGGGCACAATGAGCAGTTCTTC
TRBJ2-1 | 14 | NA | TRBV11-3 | NA | CASSLDGVYNEQFF | TGTGCCAGCAGCTTAGACGGGGTATACAATGAGCAGTTCTTC
TRBJ2-1 | 16 | NA | TRBV14 | TRBD2 | CASSQERLAGVKEQFF | TGTGCCAGCAGCCAAGAACGTCTAGCGGGAGTCAAGGAGCAGTTCTTC
TRBJ1-3 | 15 | once | TRBV9 | NA | CASSADHRAGNTIYF | TGTGCCAGCAGCGCCGACCACAGGGCTGGAAACACCATATATTTT
TRBJ2-1 | 17 | NA | TRBV9 | TRBD2 | CASSVAGGVDYQPKQFF | TGTGCCAGCAGCGTAGCTGGGGGGGTAGATTACCAGCCAAAGCAGTTCTTC
TRBJ1-2 | 16 | NA | TRBV3-1/TRBV3-2 | TRBD1 | CASSPTRGQGHYGYTF | TGTGCCAGCAGCCCAACAAGGGGACAGGGTCACTATGGCTACACCTTC
TRBJ1-2 | 14 | few | TRBV5-4 | NA | CASSLDAEAHGYTF | TGTGCCAGCAGCCTGGATGCAGAGGCCCATGGCTACACCTTC
TRBJ1-2 | 15 | NA | TRBV7-8 | NA | CASSLERGQYYGYTF | TGTGCCAGCAGCTTAGAACGCGGGCAGTACTATGGCTACACCTTC
TRBJ2-2 | 15 | NA | TRBV9 | NA | CASSTRTGGTGELFF | TGTGCCAGCAGCACTCGGACAGGAGGGACCGGGGAGCTGTTTTTT
TRBJ1-2 | 13 | NA | TRBV12-3/TRBV12-4 | TRBD1 | CASSGTGGYGYTF | TGTGCCAGCAGTGGTACAGGGGGCTATGGCTACACCTTC
TRBJ1-2 | 13 | NA | TRBV10-2 | NA | CASSEVQGRVGTF | TGCGCCAGCAGTGAGGTCCAGGGGAGAGTCGGCACCTTC
TRBJ1-2 | 15 | NA | TRBV28 | NA | CASSFHDGINYGYTF | TGTGCCAGCAGTTTTCACGACGGGATCAACTATGGCTACACCTTC
TRBJ2-7 | 16 | NA | TRBV5-1 | TRBD1 | CASSFGNKGGPYEQYF | TGCGCCAGCAGCTTCGGAAACAAAGGGGGCCCCTACGAGCAGTACTTC
TRBJ2-1 | 15 | few | TRBV7-6 | TRBD2 | CASSPSAGVVNEQFF | TGTGCCAGCAGCCCGAGCGCGGGGGTGGTGAATGAGCAGTTCTTC
TRBJ1-2 | 15 | NA | TRBV6-5 | TRBD1 | CASLPTGSRWPGYTF | TGTGCCAGCCTACCGACAGGGTCCCGGTGGCCCGGCTACACCTTC
TRBJ1-1 | 13 | few | TRBV19 | NA | CASRLGMNTEAFF | TGTGCCAGTAGGCTCGGGATGAACACTGAAGCTTTCTTT
TRBJ1-1 | 14 | NA | TRBV3-1/TRBV3-2 | NA | CASSQSHTNTEAFF | TGTGCCAGCAGCCAGTCTCACACGAACACTGAAGCTTTCTTT
TRBJ1-1 | 15 | NA | TRBV5-1 | TRBD1 | CASSFHTGANTEAFF | TGCGCCAGCAGCTTTCACACAGGGGCGAACACTGAAGCTTTCTTT
TRBJ1-5 | 15 | NA | TRBV7-6 | TRBD1 | CASSPGTGSNQPQHF | TGTGCCAGCAGCCCCGGGACAGGTAGCAATCAGCCCCAGCATTTT
TRBJ1-2 | 13 | NA | TRBV12-1 | NA | CARRPGLPGGYTF | TGTGCCAGGAGGCCAGGCCTCCCGGGGGGCTACACCTTC
TRBJ1-4 | 12 | NA | TRBV2 | TRBD1 | CATRGQGEKLFF | TGTGCCACCAGGGGGCAAGGTGAAAAACTGTTTTTT
TRBJ1-2 | 16 | NA | TRBV19 | NA | CASSIPGLMGGYGYTF | TGTGCCAGTAGTATCCCGGGACTAATGGGTGGCTATGGCTACACCTTC
TRBJ1-1 | 14 | NA | TRBV14 | NA | CASSQNRGRAEAFF | TGTGCCAGCAGCCAGAATAGAGGCCGGGCTGAAGCTTTCTTT
TRBJ2-7 | 12 | once | TRBV19 | NA | CASSIGQAEQYF | TGTGCCAGTAGTATAGGGCAGGCCGAGCAGTACTTC
TRBJ2-3 | 14 | NA | TRBV6-5 | TRBD1 | CASRRQGAKDTQYF | TGTGCCAGCAGGCGACAGGGGGCTAAAGATACGCAGTATTTT
TRBJ1-1 | 12 | NA | TRBV2 | NA | CASSGHPSEAFF | TGTGCCAGCAGCGGACATCCCTCTGAAGCTTTCTTT
TRBJ2-3 | 16 | NA | TRBV19 | NA | CASSTTSGGGTDTQYF | TGTGCCAGTAGTACCACCTCGGGGGGCGGCACAGATACGCAGTATTTT
TRBJ2-2 | 14 | once | TRBV24-1 | TRBD1 | CATSDFRGPGELFF | TGTGCCACCAGTGATTTCAGGGGGCCCGGGGAGCTGTTTTTT
TRBJ1-5 | 13 | NA | TRBV15 | NA | CATSRGEGQPQHF | TGTGCCACCAGCAGGGGGGAGGGTCAGCCCCAGCATTTT
TRBJ2-5 | 17 | once | TRBV19 | TRBD1 | CASSMWQGAGNQETQYF | TGTGCCAGTAGTATGTGGCAGGGGGCTGGGAATCAAGAGACCCAGTACTTC
TRBJ2-3 | 15 | NA | TRBV10-3 | TRBD2 | CAISELAGPTDTQYF | TGTGCCATCAGCGAGCTAGCGGGCCCCACAGATACGCAGTATTTT
TRBJ1-2 | 14 | few | TRBV27 | TRBD1 | CASSLIGGAGGYTF | TGTGCCAGCAGTTTAATAGGGGGCGCCGGGGGCTACACCTTC
TRBJ1-1 | 11 | NA | TRBV2 | TRBD1 | CASTRTGEAFF | TGTGCCAGCACCCGGACAGGGGAAGCTTTCTTT
TRBJ1-1 | 15 | NA | TRBV11-3 | NA | CASSPTRAPNTEAFF | TGTGCCAGCAGCCCTACCAGGGCCCCGAACACTGAAGCTTTCTTT
TRBJ2-1 | 16 | NA | TRBV12-5 | TRBD2 | CASGFGAGGALNEQFF | TGTGCTAGTGGTTTTGGCGCGGGAGGGGCCCTCAATGAGCAGTTCTTC
TRBJ1-2 | 13 | NA | TRBV19 | TRBD1 | CAIQDRRNYGYTF | TGTGCCATTCAGGACAGGCGCAACTATGGCTACACCTTC
TRBJ1-6 | 14 | NA | TRBV6-5 | TRBD1 | CASSRTGTNSPLHF | TGTGCCAGCAGCCGGACAGGGACTAATTCACCCCTCCACTTT